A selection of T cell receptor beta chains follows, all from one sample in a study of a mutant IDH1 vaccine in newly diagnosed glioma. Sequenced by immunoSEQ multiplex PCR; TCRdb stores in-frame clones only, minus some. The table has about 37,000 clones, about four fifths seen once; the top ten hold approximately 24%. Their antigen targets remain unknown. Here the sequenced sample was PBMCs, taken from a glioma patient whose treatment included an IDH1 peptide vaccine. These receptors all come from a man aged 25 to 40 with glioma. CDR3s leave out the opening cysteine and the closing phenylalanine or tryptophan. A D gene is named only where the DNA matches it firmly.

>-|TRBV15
ATRPSEGSVNQPQH
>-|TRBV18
ASSLPQGLTRGGVYEQY
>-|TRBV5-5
ASSVYRLRNTGELF
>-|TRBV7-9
ASSLLEGTEKLF
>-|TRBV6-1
ASSDGWGSYEQY
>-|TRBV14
ASSLGLQETQY
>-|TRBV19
ASSIAGRYEQY
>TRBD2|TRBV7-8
ASSSGLAESSYEQY
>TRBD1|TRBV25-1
ASSGALGTGESTDTQY
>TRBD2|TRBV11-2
ASSHQLAGRRVDTQY
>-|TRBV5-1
ASSLAATAYNEQF
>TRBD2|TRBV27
ASSRPLSGAVYEQY
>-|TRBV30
AWSVGEYEQY
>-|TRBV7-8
ASSFSGQSYEQY
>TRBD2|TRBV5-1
ASSLWNLAENSYEQY
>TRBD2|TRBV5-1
ASSLTSGSSYNEQF
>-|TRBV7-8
ASSLEERPYNEQF
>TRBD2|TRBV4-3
ASSQLLDSGGPNTGELF
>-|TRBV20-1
SAPPRDEQF
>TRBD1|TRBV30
AWSMTGANTEAF
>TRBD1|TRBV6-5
ASSQDRGIGKLF
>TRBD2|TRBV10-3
AISKTGTSGYEQY